One and the same sample provided the 7 T cell receptor beta chains below, sequenced in a study of human T cells and chemical hapten exposure. Using its own MiXCR run on the RACE reads, TCRdb lists one record per CDR3 protein. The repertoire has more than 150,000 distinct CDR3 sequences, about 22% of them found once; the top ten carry around 2.5%. Sample time point: patch test 3, about 24 weeks after DPC sensitization. As for treatment: therapeutic diphenylcyclopropenone sensitization with weekly scalp DPC. The sequences come from whole blood, collected in connection with sensitization to the hapten diphenylcyclopropenone (DPC). The receptors were gathered from a middle-aged woman with alopecia areata. Some clones in this sample may be carry-over from other donors' samples.

This clonotype was picked up many times. The rearrangement uses TRBV6-5 and TRBJ2-7; 8 nucleotides align to TRBD1. Germline V gives CDR1 MNHEY, CDR2 SVGAGI. The V and J ends lost 4 bases and 7 bases, in that order; junction bases with no gene match: 6. The CDR3 is 13 residues long. The CDR3 region is CASSSDRGREQYF. The CDR3 bases are TGTGCCAGCAGTTCCGACAGGGGAAGGGAGCAGTACTTC.

This rearrangement joins TRBV7-2 to TRBJ2-7; 10 nucleotides line up with TRBD1. Looked up from germline, CDR1 is SGHTA and CDR2 is FQGNSA. The junction had 13 bases not matched to a gene; V was cut back by 5 bases and J by 6 bases. This CDR3 is built from 16 residues. The DNA for the CDR3 is TGTGCCAGCAGCCCGGGGGGGACAGGGGTAATCGCCGAGCAGTACTTC. Its translation: CASSPGGTGVIAEQYF.

In its sample, this clonotype was seen a few times. This chain joins TRBV20-1 and TRBJ2-1; TRBD2 is a possible D gene (5 bases). The CDR3 contains 14 residues. The germline gives CDR1 DFQATT, CDR2 SNEGSKA (reference sequence). Between the trimmed V and J ends, which lost 0 bases and 4 bases, there was a span of 10 bases. As DNA, the CDR3 is TGCAGTGCTAGAGATAGGACTCATTACAATGAGCAGTTCTTC. Encoded protein: CSARDRTHYNEQFF.

This clonotype was seen a few times. The rearrangement joins TRBV18 to TRBJ2-7; D may match TRBD1 or TRBD2 (6 bases each). The CDR3 is 14 residues long. V was clipped by 5 bases and J by 6 bases, with 17 bases between them. Germline-derived CDR1 and CDR2 are KGHSH and LQKENI. The CDR3: CASSSEGGLVEQYF. The CDR3 nucleotides read TGTGCCAGCTCATCCGAGGGGGGTCTGGTCGAGCAGTACTTC. Full variable domain (missing parts from reference TRBV18 and TRBJ2-7): NAGVMQNPRHLVRRRGQEARLRCSPMKGHSHVYWYRQLPEEGLKFMVYLQKENIIDESGMPKERFSAEFPKEGPSILRIQQVVRGDSAAYFCASSSEGGLVEQYFGPGTRLTVT.

This clonotype was observed a few times. The chain recombines TRBV27 with TRBJ1-1; 8 nucleotides match TRBD1. This CDR3 has 13 residues. Germline V gene lookup returns CDR1 MNHEY and CDR2 SMNVEV (reference sequence). Trimming removed 9 bases from V and 4 bases from J; junction bases left unmatched: 7. In DNA form, the CDR3 reads TGTGCCAGTTCTCGACAGGGGAGCACTGAAGCTTTCTTT. This sequence encodes CASSRQGSTEAFF.

Ten or more counts support this clonotype. CDR3 in amino acids: CASSFAGNNSPLHF. In DNA form, the CDR3 reads TGTGCCAGCAGTTTTGCTGGGAATAATTCACCCCTCCACTTT. The chain has TRBV27 and TRBJ1-6; no clear D. Trimming stripped 3 bases from V and 5 bases from J, with 8 bases between. The germline gives CDR1 MNHEY, CDR2 SMNVEV (reference sequence). This CDR3 comprises 14 residues.

The rearrangement uses TRBV29-1 and TRBJ2-7; possible D gene TRBD2, 6 bases. From germline, CDR1 is SQVTM and CDR2 ANQGSEA. Between the trimmed V and J ends, which lost 4 bases and 0 bases, there was a span of 10 bases. The CDR3 loop spans 13 amino acids. The CDR3 spells CSVGGGSSYEQYF. The CDR3 DNA is TGCAGCGTTGGAGGAGGGAGCTCCTACGAGCAGTACTTC.